The rows below give T cell receptor beta chains drawn from one sample of a study of Ad26.COV2.S vaccination and SARS-CoV-2 variants. Sequencing used immunoSEQ multiplex PCR; TCRdb keeps in-frame clones, though not all of them. The table includes some 340,000 clones, approximately 86% detected once. This sample comprised peripheral blood, obtained in a trial of Ad26.COV2.S vaccine versus placebo. The source is a person aged 18-60 years who received the Ad26.COV2.S COVID-19 vaccine or a placebo. Both conserved end residues are part of each CDR3. D genes are given only for firm matches. Size values are once, few and many counts, or a class for expanded clones, and some rows have none.

d_call | j_call | v_call | clone_size | cdr3_nt | cdr3_aa
TRBD1 | TRBJ2-3 | TRBV5-1 | NA | TGCGCCAGCAGCCGAGAGGGAAGGGGGCGAAATACGCAGTATTTT | CASSREGRGRNTQYF
TRBD2 | TRBJ2-5 | TRBV10-2 | NA | TGCGCCAGCAGTCTGACTAGCGGGGGGCCCGGCGGAGGGACCCAGTACTTC | CASSLTSGGPGGGTQYF
NA | TRBJ2-2 | TRBV7-9 | NA | TGTGCCAGCGGACGCCGTGGGGATGAGGGCACCGGGGAGCTGTTTTTT | CASGRRGDEGTGELFF
NA | TRBJ1-2 | TRBV5-8 | NA | TGTGCCAGCAGCTTGGCAGGGGCGGGCTATGGCTACACCTTC | CASSLAGAGYGYTF
TRBD1 | TRBJ1-5 | TRBV6-2/TRBV6-3 | NA | TGTGCCAGCAGCCCCGGGACAGGGCGGGAAAGCAATCAGCCCCAGCATTTT | CASSPGTGRESNQPQHF
TRBD1 | TRBJ1-1 | TRBV10-3 | NA | TGTGCCATCAGTGCTCCGGGACAGGGAAGAGGCACTGAAGCTTTCTTT | CAISAPGQGRGTEAFF
NA | TRBJ2-7 | TRBV5-1 | once | TGCGCCAGCAGCTCTGAATGGGGGGCCTACGAGCAGTACTTC | CASSSEWGAYEQYF
NA | TRBJ2-2 | TRBV27 | many | TGTGCCAGCAGTTTATATAGCGTAATGCCCCCATCGGGGACCGGGGAGCTGTTTTTT | CASSLYSVMPPSGTGELFF
NA | TRBJ2-4 | TRBV4-3 | NA | TGCGCCAGCAGCCCAAGTTCGAGTAGCCCCTCCGTCCGGAACATTCAGTACTTC | CASSPSSSSPSVRNIQYF
NA | TRBJ1-6 | TRBV3-1/TRBV3-2 | NA | TGTGCCAGCAGCCAAGACAGTCTAAATTCACCCCTCCACTTT | CASSQDSLNSPLHF
TRBD1 | TRBJ2-1 | TRBV27 | NA | TGTGCCAGCAGTTTGGAACAGGGGGCCTCCTACAATGAGCAGTTCTTC | CASSLEQGASYNEQFF
NA | TRBJ2-5 | TRBV24-1 | NA | TGTGCCACCAGTGATTCCGGGGTGGGGGAGACCCAGTACTTC | CATSDSGVGETQYF
TRBD1 | TRBJ1-5 | TRBV10-3 | NA | TGTGCCATCAGTGAGTCGATTGGGACAGGGCCCTCTAGCAATCAGCCCCAGCATTTT | CAISESIGTGPSSNQPQHF
TRBD1 | TRBJ1-1 | TRBV6-5 | NA | TGTGCCAGCATTTTAGCCCAGGGGGGATCGGAAGCTTTCTTT | CASILAQGGSEAFF
NA | TRBJ2-3 | TRBV18 | NA | TGTGCCAGCTCACCATGGGCTAGTGGGGCAGATACGCAGTATTTT | CASSPWASGADTQYF
TRBD2 | TRBJ2-3 | TRBV15 | NA | TGTGCCACCAGCAGAGACTTCGGCGGGGGGCAGGATACGCAGTATTTT | CATSRDFGGGQDTQYF
TRBD2 | TRBJ2-7 | TRBV5-4 | NA | TGTGCCAGCAGCTCAACTAGCGGGGGGGCGGGCTACGAGCAGTACTTC | CASSSTSGGAGYEQYF
TRBD1 | TRBJ1-5 | TRBV6-5 | NA | TGTGCCAGCAGGACAGGGCAGGTGAACAATCAGCCCCAGCATTTT | CASRTGQVNNQPQHF
TRBD1 | TRBJ1-3 | TRBV9 | NA | TGTGCCAGCAGCGTGACAGGGGCTGGCAACACCATATATTTT | CASSVTGAGNTIYF
NA | TRBJ2-1 | TRBV20-1 | NA | TGCAGTGCTATGCTCTTGCCGGAGCAGTTCTTC | CSAMLLPEQFF
TRBD1 | TRBJ1-4 | TRBV5-6 | NA | TGTGCCAGCAGCTTCAGGGGGGCGGTGGAAAAACTGTTTTTT | CASSFRGAVEKLFF
TRBD1 | TRBJ1-2 | TRBV5-4 | NA | TGTGCCAGCAGCTTTCAGGGGGTCTATGGCTACACCTTC | CASSFQGVYGYTF
TRBD1 | TRBJ2-1 | TRBV2 | NA | TGTGCCTGCACAGGGGGCACCTACAATGAGCAGTTCTTC | CACTGGTYNEQFF
TRBD1 | TRBJ2-7 | TRBV7-2 | NA | TGTGCCAGCAGCTCAGACAGGGGAGGCTACGAGCAGTACTTC | CASSSDRGGYEQYF
NA | TRBJ1-5 | TRBV5-1 | NA | TGCGCCAGCAGCCTTGCGGTAGGTCAGCCCCAGCATTTT | CASSLAVGQPQHF